The 28 T cell receptor beta chains presented below share a single source sample, sequenced in a study of long-term antiretroviral therapy in people with HIV. Run at survey level, the immunoSEQ assay was version v3.0. Only in-frame clones appear in the TCRdb table, and some are missing; sequencing was by immunoSEQ multiplex PCR. The data show some 33,000 clones, around 80% seen once. The source was unsorted PBMCs, collected 0.6 years after starting antiretroviral therapy. The receptors shown here come from a man aged 18-30 years with HIV.

The chain employs TRBV19 and TRBJ2-1; 7 nucleotides match TRBD1. The germline V gene encodes CDR1 LNHDA and CDR2 SQIVND (reference sequence). The CDR3 covers 16 residues. The junction had 10 bases not matched to a gene; V was cut back by 6 bases and J by 2 bases. This chain's CDR3 is CASSLSGQPTYNEQFF. Here the CDR3 DNA reads TGTGCCAGTAGCTTATCGGGACAGCCAACCTACAATGAGCAGTTCTTC.

This chain joins TRBV13 and TRBJ2-1, with a possible D match to TRBD1 (6 bases). Per germline, CDR1 PRHDT and CDR2 FYEKMQ (reference sequence). The V end lost 1 base, the J end lost 1 base, and 8 bases lay between the germline ends. The length of the CDR3 is 15 residues. CDR3 nucleotides: TGTGCCAGCAGCTTAGCAGGGACATCCTACAATGAGCAGTTCTTC. It codes for CASSLAGTSYNEQFF.

The rearrangement links TRBV29-1 to TRBJ2-1; TRBD2 matches 10 bases. V shed 8 bases and J 8 bases; nucleotides not matched to a gene: 12. Per germline, CDR1 SQVTM and CDR2 ANQGSEA. The CDR3 consists of 14 residues. CDR3 nucleotides: TGCAGCATATCCCCTAGCGGGGGTCCCCATGAGCAGTTCTTC. Translation: CSISPSGGPHEQFF.

The rearrangement links TRBV4-3 to TRBJ2-2; 10 positions agree with TRBD1. Germline V gene sequence: CDR1 LGHNA, CDR2 YSLEER. This CDR3 contains 15 residues. J gave up 7 bases and V 1 base, and 3 bases lay outside the gene matches. The CDR3 region has the DNA TGCGCCAGCAGCCAAGGGGACAGGGGAGGCGGGGAGCTGTTTTTT. Protein product: CASSQGDRGGGELFF.

The chain combines TRBV28 with TRBJ1-5, with 7 bases identical to TRBD1. The J segment lost 7 bases and the V segment lost 5 bases, leaving 5 bases of the junction unmatched. Germline V gives CDR1 MDHEN, CDR2 SYDVKM. This CDR3 region has 13 residues. The CDR3 spells CASSRSGGQPQHF. Written as DNA, the CDR3 is TGTGCCAGCAGTAGATCAGGGGGGCAGCCCCAGCATTTT.

The V call is TRBV7-8, the J call TRBJ1-5; D possibly corresponds to TRBD1 (5 bases). V was cut by 4 bases and J by 2 bases, with 24 bases left in between. Germline V gives CDR1 SGHVS, CDR2 FQNEAQ. CDR3 length equals 19 residues. This CDR3 is CASSSSVGVGGLGNQPQHF. The CDR3 DNA reads as TGTGCCAGCAGCTCGAGCGTAGGGGTAGGAGGTTTAGGCAATCAGCCCCAGCATTTT.

A few counts support this clone. V and J are TRBV6-5 and TRBJ1-1; D gene uncertain. The CDR3 has 13 amino acids. Germline V gives CDR1 MNHEY, CDR2 SVGAGI. V lost 6 bases and J lost 3, with 11 bases in between. CDR3 protein: CASRVSGYTEAFF. The CDR3 nucleotides are TGTGCCAGCAGAGTCTCGGGTTACACTGAAGCTTTCTTT.

V usage is TRBV6-5 and J usage is TRBJ1-4; D gene uncertain. V lost 0 bases to trimming and J lost 0 bases, with 5 bases between them. Per the germline V gene, CDR1 is MNHEY and CDR2 is SVGAGI. The CDR3 is 15 residues long. DNA of the CDR3: TGTGCCAGCAGTTACTCCGGTACAACTAATGAAAAACTGTTTTTT. Translation gives CASSYSGTTNEKLFF.

The chain uses TRBV9 and TRBJ2-1, with D perhaps TRBD1 or TRBD2 (5 bases each). Trimming removed 4 bases at V and 8 bases at J, with 10 bases between. Germline V gives CDR1 SGDLS, CDR2 YYNGEE. The CDR3 has 12 amino acids. DNA of the CDR3: TGTGCCAGCAGCAGGGACCTGGATGAGCAGTTCTTC. Its protein is CASSRDLDEQFF.

Comments on this clone: Other DNA sequences in this sample translate to the same CDR3. This rearrangement joins TRBV4-3 to TRBJ2-7, with 8 bases identical to TRBD1. V shed 3 bases and J 7 bases; nucleotides not matched to a gene: 5. The CDR3 spans 13 residues. Germline CDR1 LGHNA, CDR2 YSLEER. DNA of the CDR3: TGCGCCAGCAGCCAGAGGACAGGGCGAGAGCAGTACTTC. Amino acid sequence: CASSQRTGREQYF.

J is TRBJ2-5 and V is TRBV29-1; weak D call: TRBD2 (5 bases). Trimming pared 1 base from V and 0 bases from J, leaving 18 bases between. The germline V gene has CDR1 SQVTM and CDR2 ANQGSEA. The CDR3 length is 17 residues. The CDR3 DNA is TGCAGCGTTGAAGGTCTTCGGGGAGCGGATTACCAAGAGACCCAGTACTTC. As protein: CSVEGLRGADYQETQYF.

The rearrangement links TRBV19 to TRBJ2-2; possible D gene TRBD2, 6 bases. Germline CDR1 is LNHDA and CDR2 is SQIVND (reference sequence). The length of the CDR3 is 15 residues. The V end lost 9 bases, the J end lost 7 bases, and 21 bases lay between the germline ends. Here the CDR3 reads CASSGESVVNGELFF. In DNA form, the CDR3 reads TGTGCCAGCTCGGGAGAGAGTGTTGTTAACGGGGAGCTGTTTTTT.

V and J are TRBV28 and TRBJ1-4; no firm D call. Trimming took 6 bases from V and 4 from J, leaving 12 bases between them. The CDR3 length is 14 residues. Germline lookup yields CDR1 MDHEN and CDR2 SYDVKM. CDR3 nucleotide sequence: TGTGCCAGCAGCGTGGACGGGATTAATGAAAAACTGTTTTTT. It translates to CASSVDGINEKLFF.

On this clone itself: Distinct nucleotide sequences in the sample also encode this CDR3. The chain combines TRBV18 with TRBJ2-1; D is unresolved. CDR1 and CDR2 from the germline V gene are KGHSH and LQKENI. V dropped 3 bases and J dropped 0 bases, with 9 bases sitting between them. The CDR3 runs 15 residues. In DNA, the CDR3 is TGTGCCAGCTCACCCGCGGTGAGCTCCTACAATGAGCAGTTCTTC. Translated: CASSPAVSSYNEQFF.

This clone is a singleton in its sample. J is TRBJ2-7 and V is TRBV7-9, with 9 bases identical to TRBD1. The CDR3 spans 15 residues. Germline V gene sequence: CDR1 SEHNR, CDR2 FQNEAQ (reference sequence). V lost 2 bases to trimming and J lost 1 base; unmatched junction nucleotides: 3. The CDR3 DNA follows: TGTGCCAGCAGCTTAATGGGACAGGGATCCTACGAGCAGTACTTC. Translation: CASSLMGQGSYEQYF.

The chain carries TRBV27 and TRBJ1-1; D is perhaps TRBD1 (5 bases). The CDR3 sequence is 13 residues long. Germline CDR1 is MNHEY and CDR2 is SMNVEV (reference sequence). V was cut by 2 bases and J by 5 bases, with 9 bases left in between. Here the CDR3 reads CASSLAGRTEAFF. The CDR3 DNA reads TGTGCCAGCAGTTTAGCAGGGCGAACTGAAGCTTTCTTT.

The V call is TRBV18, the J call TRBJ1-2, with D unclear. Per the germline V gene, CDR1 is KGHSH and CDR2 is LQKENI. The CDR3 covers 14 residues. Trimming left V 2 bases short and J 8 bases short, with 15 bases between. CDR3: CASSPIRVGWGYTF. CDR3 DNA sequence: TGTGCCAGCTCACCAATCCGTGTGGGTTGGGGCTACACCTTC.

The V call is TRBV6-5, the J call TRBJ2-7, with 7 positions matching TRBD1. The CDR3 runs 14 residues. With 2 bases clipped from V and 1 base from J, the junction kept 2 bases outside the gene matches. Germline V CDR1 and CDR2: MNHEY, SVGAGI. The CDR3 nucleotides are TGTGCCAGCAGTTACGCGACAGGGTCCTACGAGCAGTACTTC. As protein: CASSYATGSYEQYF.

This chain joins TRBV6-6 and TRBJ1-1, with D uncertain. The CDR3 is 11 amino acids. Trimming took off 7 bases at V and 1 base at J, with 4 bases between the two ends. The germline V gene encodes CDR1 MNHNY and CDR2 SVGAGI (reference sequence). CDR3 loop: CASNKNTEAFF. Written as DNA, the CDR3 is TGTGCCAGCAACAAGAACACTGAAGCTTTCTTT.

This clone was detected only once. This chain joins TRBV7-2 and TRBJ1-5; no firm D call. Germline loops: CDR1 SGHTA, CDR2 FQGNSA. Trimming took off 5 bases at V and 3 bases at J, with 14 bases between the two ends. This CDR3 is 15 amino acids long. The CDR3 loop reads CASSRGRNPNQPQHF. As DNA, the CDR3 is TGTGCCAGCAGCCGAGGACGGAACCCCAATCAGCCCCAGCATTTT.

CDR3: CSVVTSEQYF. The CDR3 DNA follows: TGCAGCGTTGTAACTAGCGAGCAGTACTTC. The chain carries TRBV29-1 and TRBJ2-7; a possible D gene is TRBD2 (5 bases). Trimming pared 4 bases from V and 6 bases from J, leaving 7 bases between. The CDR3 is made up of 10 amino acids. Germline-derived CDR1 and CDR2 are SQVTM and ANQGSEA.

The genes are TRBV2 and TRBJ1-1, with D perhaps TRBD1 (5 bases). The CDR3 consists of 13 residues. V shed 3 bases and J shed 5 bases, with 10 bases lying between them. The germline V gene has CDR1 SNHLY and CDR2 FYNNEI. This CDR3 reads CASSDWGGTEAFF. For the CDR3, the DNA is TGTGCCAGCAGTGATTGGGGGGGTACTGAAGCTTTCTTT.

V gene TRBV11-2 combines with J gene TRBJ2-2; D is perhaps TRBD1 (5 bases). CDR3 length equals 14 residues. The germline V gene has CDR1 SGHAT and CDR2 FQNNGV. V was trimmed by 1 base and J by 7 bases, leaving 10 bases between them. As DNA, the CDR3 is TGTGCCAGCAGCTTAGTACAGGCCCACGGGGAGCTGTTTTTT. Its protein is CASSLVQAHGELFF.

The chain uses TRBV19 and TRBJ2-1; D is uncertain. Germline assignment: CDR1 LNHDA and CDR2 SQIVND (reference sequence). There are 14 residues in the CDR3. V lost 2 bases to trimming and J lost 4 bases, with 9 bases between them. The CDR3, as DNA: TGTGCCAGTAGTATACCCCCTCGGTACAATGAGCAGTTCTTC. Its protein is CASSIPPRYNEQFF.

The chain combines TRBV2 with TRBJ2-1; TRBD1 matches at 9 bases. From germline, CDR1 is SNHLY and CDR2 FYNNEI. Trimming removed 3 bases from V and 8 bases from J; junction bases left unmatched: 8. This CDR3 is 15 amino acids long. In DNA, the CDR3 is TGTGCCAGCAGTGACCCGGGACAGGGCATCGATGAGCAGTTCTTC. Translation gives CASSDPGQGIDEQFF.

This chain joins TRBV27 and TRBJ2-1; 9 bases match TRBD1. CDR1 and CDR2 (germline): MNHEY, SMNVEV (reference sequence). Losses at the gene ends were 6 bases for V and 6 bases for J; bases not matched to a gene: 6. The CDR3 runs 14 residues. The CDR3 bases are TGTGCCAGCAGGAGGGACAGGGTACCCAATGAGCAGTTCTTC. It yields the protein CASRRDRVPNEQFF.

The chain links TRBV4-3 to TRBJ2-1; D remains ambiguous. This CDR3 has 15 residues. Deletions cut 4 bases from V and 6 bases from J, with 16 bases between. Germline CDR1 is LGHNA and CDR2 is YSLEER. CDR3 in amino acids: CASSLLGSHFNEQFF. DNA for the CDR3: TGCGCCAGCAGCCTACTGGGTAGTCATTTCAATGAGCAGTTCTTC.

Only a few counts were recorded for this clone. The gene calls are TRBV11-3 and TRBJ2-2; D is ambiguous. Germline CDR1 reads SGHNT; CDR2 reads YENEEA. The V gene lost 1 base and the J gene lost 0 bases, with 6 bases spanning the gap. The CDR3 totals 15 residues. The chain's CDR3 is CASSLGTTNTGELFF. CDR3 nucleotide sequence: TGTGCCAGCAGCTTAGGCACGACGAACACCGGGGAGCTGTTTTTT.